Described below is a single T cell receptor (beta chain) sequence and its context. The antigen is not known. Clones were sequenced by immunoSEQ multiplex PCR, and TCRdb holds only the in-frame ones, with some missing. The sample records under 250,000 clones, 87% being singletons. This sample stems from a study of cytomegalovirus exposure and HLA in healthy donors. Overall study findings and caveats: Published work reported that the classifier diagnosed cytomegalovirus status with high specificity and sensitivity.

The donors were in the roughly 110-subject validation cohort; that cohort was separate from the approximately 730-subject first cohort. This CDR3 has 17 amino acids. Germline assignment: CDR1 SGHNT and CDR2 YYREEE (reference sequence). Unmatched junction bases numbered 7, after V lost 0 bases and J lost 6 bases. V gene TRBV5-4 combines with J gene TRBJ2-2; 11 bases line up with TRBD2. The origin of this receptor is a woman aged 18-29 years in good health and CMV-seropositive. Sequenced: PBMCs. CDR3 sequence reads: CASSLGFSGRAPGELFF. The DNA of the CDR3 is TGTGCCAGCAGCTTGGGGTTTAGCGGGAGGGCCCCCGGGGAGCTGTTTTTT. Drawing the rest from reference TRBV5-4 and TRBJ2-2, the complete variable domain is ETGVTQSPTHLIKTRGQQVTLRCSSQSGHNTVSWYQQALGQGPQFIFQYYREEENGRGNFPPRFSGLQFPNYSSELNVNALELDDSALYLCASSLGFSGRAPGELFFGEGSRLTVL.